Sequencing of this T cell receptor beta chain was carried out in a study of vaccination and CD4 T cells after COVID-19. The Oncomine TCR Beta short-read assay was applied to DNA of cultured CD4+ T cells. One entry per CDR3 protein results from TCRdb running MiXCR on the PCR reads. The table records roughly 9,300 distinct CDR3 sequences, roughly 64% of them present only once. Comment on this clonotype: The antigen is undetermined.

The V gene lost 5 bases and the J gene lost 4 bases, with 20 bases spanning the gap. Per germline, CDR1 SGHTA and CDR2 FQGNSA. The CDR3 contains 16 residues. Treatment meaning: approximately nine-day PBMC culture with coronavirus spike peptide pools or control peptides (ViraFEST assay). This sequence joins TRBV7-2 and TRBJ2-5; D may correspond to TRBD1 or TRBD2 (5 bases each). Material: CD4+ T cells from blood, cultured in vitro. This receptor was taken from a human donor who had recovered from COVID-19. CDR3 sequence: CASSQPLQGRGETQYF. The CDR3 region has the DNA TGTGCCAGCAGCCAACCTCTTCAGGGACGGGGAGAGACCCAGTACTTC.